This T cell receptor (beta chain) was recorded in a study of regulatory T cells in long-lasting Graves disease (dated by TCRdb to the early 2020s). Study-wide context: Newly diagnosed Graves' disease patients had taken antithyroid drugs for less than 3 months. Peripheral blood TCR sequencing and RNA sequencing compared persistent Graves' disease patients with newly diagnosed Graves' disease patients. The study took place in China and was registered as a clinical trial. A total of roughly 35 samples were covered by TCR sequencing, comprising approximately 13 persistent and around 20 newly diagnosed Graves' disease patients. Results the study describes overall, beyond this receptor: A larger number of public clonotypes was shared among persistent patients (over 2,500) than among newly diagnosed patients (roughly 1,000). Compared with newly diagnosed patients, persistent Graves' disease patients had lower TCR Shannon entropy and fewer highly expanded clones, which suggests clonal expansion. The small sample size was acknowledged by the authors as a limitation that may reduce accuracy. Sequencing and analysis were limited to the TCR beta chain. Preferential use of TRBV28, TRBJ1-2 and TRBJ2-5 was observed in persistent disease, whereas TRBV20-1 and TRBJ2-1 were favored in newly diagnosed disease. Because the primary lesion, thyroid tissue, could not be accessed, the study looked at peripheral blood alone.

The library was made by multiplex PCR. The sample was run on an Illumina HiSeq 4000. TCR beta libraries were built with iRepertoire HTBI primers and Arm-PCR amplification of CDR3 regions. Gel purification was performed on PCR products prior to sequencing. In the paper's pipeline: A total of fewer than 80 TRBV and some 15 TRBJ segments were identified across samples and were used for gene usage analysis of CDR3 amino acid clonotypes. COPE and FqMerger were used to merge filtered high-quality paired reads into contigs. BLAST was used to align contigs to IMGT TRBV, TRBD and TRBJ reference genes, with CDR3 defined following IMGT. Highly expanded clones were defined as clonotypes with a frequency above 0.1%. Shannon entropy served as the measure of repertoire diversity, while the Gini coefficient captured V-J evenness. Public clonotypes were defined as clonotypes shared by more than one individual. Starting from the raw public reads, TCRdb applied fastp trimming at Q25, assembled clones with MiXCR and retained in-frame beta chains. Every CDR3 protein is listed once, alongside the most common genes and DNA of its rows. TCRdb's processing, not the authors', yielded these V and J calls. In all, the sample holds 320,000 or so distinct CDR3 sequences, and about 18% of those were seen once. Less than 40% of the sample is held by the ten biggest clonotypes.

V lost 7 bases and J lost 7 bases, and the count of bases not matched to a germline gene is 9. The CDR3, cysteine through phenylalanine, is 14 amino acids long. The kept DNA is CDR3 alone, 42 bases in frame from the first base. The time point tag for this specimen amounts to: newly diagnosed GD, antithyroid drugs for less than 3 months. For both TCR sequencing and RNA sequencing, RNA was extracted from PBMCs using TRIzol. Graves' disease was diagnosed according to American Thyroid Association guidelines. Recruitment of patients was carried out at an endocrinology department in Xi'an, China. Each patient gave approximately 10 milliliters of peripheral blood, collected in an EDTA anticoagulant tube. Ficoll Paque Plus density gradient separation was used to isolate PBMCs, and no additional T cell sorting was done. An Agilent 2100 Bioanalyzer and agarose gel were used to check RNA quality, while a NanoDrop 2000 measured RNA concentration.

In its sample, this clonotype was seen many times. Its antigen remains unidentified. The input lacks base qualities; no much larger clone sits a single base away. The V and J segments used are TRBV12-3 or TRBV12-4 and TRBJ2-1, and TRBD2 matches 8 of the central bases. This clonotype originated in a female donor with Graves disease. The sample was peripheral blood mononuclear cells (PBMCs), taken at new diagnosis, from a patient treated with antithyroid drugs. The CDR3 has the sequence CASTRQAGVNEQFF. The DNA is TGTGCCAGCACCCGCCAAGCGGGAGTGAATGAGCAGTTCTTC.